The 23 T cell receptor beta chains below come from one sample, sequenced in a study of naive and memory T cell subsets. Both TRBC1 and TRBC2 were covered by a beta constant-region primer of two equimolar oligonucleotides. TCRdb reprocessed the UMI-ligation and nested PCR reads with MiXCR, giving one entry per CDR3 protein. The sample includes over 25,000 distinct CDR3 sequences, roughly 10% of them seen just once. The sequencing input was effector memory CD4+ T cells from blood. As to subset: effector memory, CD45RA- CD27-. The receptors shown here come from a human donor in good health.

Within the sample, this clonotype is medium-sized. V is TRBV7-2 and J is TRBJ2-4; 9 bases match TRBD1. The length of the CDR3 is 16 residues. From germline, CDR1 is SGHTA and CDR2 FQGNSA. With 5 bases clipped from V and 0 bases from J, the junction kept 5 bases outside the gene matches. CDR3 bases: TGTGCCAGCAGCCAAGGACAGGGGACAGCCAAAAACATTCAGTACTTC. The encoded protein is CASSQGQGTAKNIQYF. Using reference TRBV7-2 and TRBJ2-4 for the parts outside the CDR3, the full variable domain is GAGVSQSPSNKVTEKGKDVELRCDPISGHTALYWYRQSLGQGLEFLIYFQGNSAPDKSGLPSDRFSAERTGGSVSTLTIQRTQQEDSAVYLCASSQGQGTAKNIQYFGAGTRLSVL.

The J gene is TRBJ2-7, the V gene TRBV4-1; 12 bases line up with TRBD2. After removal of 4 bases from V and 0 bases from J, the junction contained 4 bases not matched to a gene. The germline gives CDR1 MGHRA, CDR2 YSYEKL. The CDR3 extends over 16 amino acids. This CDR3 reads CASSLQTSGGSYEQYF. The CDR3 region has the DNA TGCGCCAGCAGCCTCCAGACTAGCGGGGGCTCCTACGAGCAGTACTTC.

The chain uses TRBV2 and TRBJ2-7; the match to TRBD2 covers 9 bases. This CDR3 spans 14 amino acids. In germline, CDR1 is SNHLY, CDR2 FYNNEI. With V trimmed by 7 bases and J by 6 bases, 10 bases remained unmatched. The DNA of the CDR3 is TGTGCCAGCAACGGAGGACTAGCGACGGGCGAGCAGTACTTC. Translating gives CASNGGLATGEQYF.

This clonotype appeared a few times. The CDR3: CASSLAHSRGPEQFF. DNA for the CDR3: TGTGCCAGCAGCTTAGCGCACTCCAGGGGCCCCGAGCAGTTCTTC. The chain is built from TRBV7-2 and TRBJ2-1; perhaps TRBD1 as D (6 bases). In germline, CDR1 is SGHTA, CDR2 FQGNSA. CDR3 length: 15 residues. The V end was cut by 0 bases, the J end by 10 bases, with 16 bases between.

In this sample, this clonotype turned up a few times. The chain links TRBV5-6 to TRBJ1-1, with 11 positions matching TRBD1. The CDR3 has 16 amino acids. Germline values: CDR1 SGHDT, CDR2 YYEEEE. The V gene end was trimmed by 3 bases and the J gene end by 6 bases; junction bases not matched to a gene: 10. The CDR3 coding sequence is TGTGCCAGCAGCTCCGGACAGGGGGCGTTTATCTCTGAAGCTTTCTTT. Its protein is CASSSGQGAFISEAFF.

The table lists this clonotype with a few counts. V usage is TRBV4-1 and J usage is TRBJ2-1; 14 nucleotides line up with TRBD2. Germline values: CDR1 MGHRA, CDR2 YSYEKL. The junction had 3 bases not matched to a gene; V was cut back by 8 bases and J by 0 bases. This CDR3 has 16 residues. In nucleotides, the CDR3 is TGCGCCAGCGGGACTAGCGGGGGCCGCTCCTACAATGAGCAGTTCTTC. As protein: CASGTSGGRSYNEQFF.

In this sample, this clonotype is medium-sized. The chain couples TRBV3-1 to TRBJ2-5, with D possibly called TRBD1 or TRBD2 (5 bases each). Germline lookup yields CDR1 LGHDT and CDR2 YNNKEL (reference sequence). The CDR3 loop spans 13 amino acids. V shed 2 bases and J shed 4 bases, with 8 bases lying between them. Here the CDR3 reads CASSQSGAETQYF. CDR3 nucleotides: TGTGCCAGCAGCCAATCCGGGGCAGAGACCCAGTACTTC.

The chain joins TRBV28 to TRBJ1-2; D is perhaps TRBD1 (5 bases). The CDR3 has 14 amino acids. V shed 5 bases and J shed 6 bases, with 16 bases lying between them. Germline CDR1 MDHEN, CDR2 SYDVKM. CDR3 in DNA: TGTGCCAGCAGTCTCCCAGAGGGGCGGAATGGCTACACCTTC. Its translation: CASSLPEGRNGYTF.

This clonotype was observed a handful of times. CDR3 loop: CASSLKGQGYEQYF. CDR3 sequence (DNA): TGTGCCAGCAGCTTAAAGGGACAGGGGTACGAGCAGTACTTC. The rearrangement joins TRBV7-9 to TRBJ2-7; 10 nucleotides agree with TRBD1. The CDR3 totals 14 residues. Germline V gene data show CDR1 as SEHNR and CDR2 as FQNEAQ (reference sequence). V shed 2 bases, J shed 4 bases, and the junction held 2 bases outside the gene matches.

This clonotype was counted ten times or more. The rearrangement uses TRBV12-3 or TRBV12-4 and TRBJ2-5; possible D gene TRBD2, 5 bases. The CDR3 is made up of 13 amino acids. Trimming took 3 bases from V and 4 from J, leaving 9 bases between them. CDR3 region: CASSFASPETQYF. CDR3 nucleotide sequence: TGTGCCAGCAGTTTTGCTAGCCCAGAGACCCAGTACTTC.

This clonotype was seen ten or more times. This chain's CDR3 is CAIRGAGSSNEQFF. CDR3 DNA sequence: TGTGCCATCAGAGGAGCGGGATCTAGCAATGAGCAGTTCTTC. V and J are TRBV10-3 and TRBJ2-1; 7 nucleotides match TRBD2. The CDR3 is 14 residues long. The junction had 8 bases not matched to a gene; V was cut back by 6 bases and J by 6 bases. The germline V gene has CDR1 ENHRY and CDR2 SYGVKD.

The CDR3 loop is CSARPQGPYNEQFF. The CDR3 coding sequence is TGCAGTGCTAGGCCCCAGGGTCCCTACAATGAGCAGTTCTTC. The chain is built from TRBV20-1 and TRBJ2-1, with D tentatively TRBD1 (5 bases). V was clipped by 3 bases and J by 2 bases, with 11 bases between them. The germline CDR1 and CDR2 sequences are DFQATT and SNEGSKA (reference sequence). CDR3 length equals 14 residues.

The V gene is TRBV30, the J gene TRBJ1-5, with 7 nucleotides matching TRBD1. The CDR3 length is 13 residues. The germline CDR1 and CDR2 sequences are GTSNPN and SVGIG (reference sequence). J was trimmed by 3 bases and V by 5 bases; bases with no gene match: 4. The CDR3 is CAWDREPNQPQHF. In nucleotides, the CDR3 is TGTGCCTGGGACAGGGAGCCCAATCAGCCCCAGCATTTT.

This chain uses TRBV3-1 with TRBJ1-2; tentatively, D is TRBD1 (5 bases). The CDR3 is made up of 15 amino acids. In germline, CDR1 is LGHDT, CDR2 YNNKEL (reference sequence). The ends were cut back, 8 bases at V and 8 bases at J, with 24 bases in the middle. The CDR3 here is CASGGPARSSWGYTF. CDR3 nucleotide sequence: TGTGCCAGCGGGGGTCCGGCTAGGTCCTCGTGGGGCTACACCTTC.

J is TRBJ2-2 and V is TRBV24-1; perhaps TRBD2 as D (6 bases). CDR3 size: 15 residues. V shed 4 bases and J shed 8 bases, with 16 bases lying between them. Germline-derived CDR1 and CDR2 are KGHDR and SFDVKD. This chain's CDR3 is CATSDRLDGRGELFF. The CDR3, as DNA: TGTGCCACCAGTGACCGACTAGATGGGAGGGGGGAGCTGTTTTTT.

There are many counts of this clonotype. This sequence joins TRBV20-1 and TRBJ1-4; D is uncertain. CDR1 DFQATT and CDR2 SNEGSKA come from the germline V gene (reference sequence). With 5 bases removed from V and 5 bases from J, the gap between germline ends came to 9 bases. This CDR3 has 12 amino acids. CDR3 nucleotides: TGCAGTGCTTCGGGTCGGAATGAAAAACTGTTTTTT. Encoded protein: CSASGRNEKLFF.

This clonotype is deemed medium-sized (0.01 to 0.1%). The chain is built from TRBV7-8 and TRBJ2-6; no clear D. Between the trimmed V and J ends, which lost 6 bases and 0 bases, there was a span of 12 bases. Germline-derived CDR1 and CDR2 are SGHVS and FQNEAQ. The length of the CDR3 is 16 residues. The CDR3 DNA reads as TGTGCCAGCAGTTCTGAGAGGCACTCTGGGGCCAACGTCCTGACTTTC. Amino acid sequence: CASSSERHSGANVLTF.

This clonotype was observed many times. The chain employs TRBV20-1 and TRBJ2-7, with D possibly matching TRBD2 (6 bases). The germline gives CDR1 DFQATT, CDR2 SNEGSKA (reference sequence). V lost 3 bases and J 3 bases, leaving 12 bases between the germline ends. The CDR3 loop spans 13 amino acids. CDR3 in amino acids: CSARRRGFYEQYF. Here the CDR3 DNA reads TGCAGTGCTAGGAGGCGGGGATTCTACGAGCAGTACTTC.

Ten or more counts support this clonotype. V and J are TRBV12-3 or TRBV12-4 and TRBJ2-3; no firm D call. This CDR3 is built from 13 residues. Trimming stripped 5 bases from V and 4 bases from J, with 10 bases between. The CDR3 region is CASSPQRPDTQYF. The CDR3 DNA reads TGTGCCAGCAGTCCCCAACGCCCAGATACGCAGTATTTT.

This clonotype appeared a few times. V and J are TRBV2 and TRBJ1-5; TRBD1 matches 7 bases. Looked up from germline, CDR1 is SNHLY and CDR2 is FYNNEI. This CDR3 is 15 amino acids long. V lost 8 bases to trimming and J lost 3 bases; unmatched junction nucleotides: 10. CDR3 in amino acids: CASRMDGTDNQPQHF. CDR3 coding DNA: TGTGCCAGCCGGATGGATGGGACAGACAATCAGCCCCAGCATTTT.

The chain is built from TRBV30 and TRBJ1-3; D might be TRBD1 (5 bases). This CDR3 spans 15 amino acids. V lost 0 bases and J lost 0, with 9 bases in between. Germline values: CDR1 GTSNPN, CDR2 SVGIG (reference sequence). The CDR3 coding sequence is TGTGCCTGGAGTGTTGGCGGGACCTCTGGAAACACCATATATTTT. Translated, it gives CAWSVGGTSGNTIYF.

This clonotype was recorded at least ten times. The chain joins TRBV6-2 or TRBV6-3 to TRBJ2-1; TRBD2 aligns across 10 bases. The CDR3 extends over 15 amino acids. The V gene's germline CDR1 is MNHEY and CDR2 SVGEGT. V shed 4 bases, J shed 8 bases, and the junction held 8 bases outside the gene matches. The CDR3 protein is CASSLLAGSGDEQFF. DNA for the CDR3: TGTGCCAGCAGTTTACTAGCGGGAAGCGGGGATGAGCAGTTCTTC.

This clonotype came up many times. The V gene is TRBV20-1, the J gene TRBJ2-6, with D perhaps TRBD1 (5 bases). This CDR3 is 15 amino acids long. Per the germline V gene, CDR1 is DFQATT and CDR2 is SNEGSKA (reference sequence). Trimming took 1 base from V and 1 from J, leaving 8 bases between them. CDR3 sequence reads: CSARAQGSGANVLTF. CDR3 nucleotide sequence: TGCAGTGCTAGAGCCCAGGGATCTGGGGCCAACGTCCTGACTTTC.